A selection of T cell receptor beta chains follows, all from one sample in a study of shared clonotypes between healthy human individuals. TCRdb's table, derived via immunoSEQ multiplex PCR, lists solely in-frame clones and lacks some. The sample holds 2 million to 3 million clones, 90% to 95% seen once. Material for sequencing was naive CD4+ T cells from PBMCs. These receptor sequences come from a man younger than 30 in good health. Some clones in this sample may be carry-over from other donors' samples. The CDR3 runs from the conserved cysteine through the conserved F or W. A D gene is named only where the DNA matches it firmly. The size entry is marked missing in some rows and otherwise reads once, few, many or a size class.

v_call,clone_size,j_call,d_call,cdr3_nt,cdr3_aa
TRBV7-2,NA,TRBJ2-7,TRBD1,TGTGCCAGCACCCCGGGACAGTCCTACGAGCAGTACTTC,CASTPGQSYEQYF
TRBV21-1,NA,TRBJ2-5,NA,TGTGCCACGCCACAACAGGGGAAAGAGACCCAGTACTTC,CATPQQGKETQYF
TRBV19,NA,TRBJ2-7,TRBD2,TGTGCCAGTAGTAAGTCCAGCGGGAGGCCCGAGCAGTACTTC,CASSKSSGRPEQYF
TRBV2,NA,TRBJ1-1,NA,TGTGCCAGCAGTGAAATAACCAGCACTGAAGCTTTCTTT,CASSEITSTEAFF
TRBV7-2,NA,TRBJ2-5,NA,TGTGCCAGCAGCCTCCGACGGAACCAAGAGACCCAGTACTTC,CASSLRRNQETQYF
TRBV5-8,NA,TRBJ2-7,TRBD1,TGTGCCAGCAGCTTGTTGGGACAGCCCGTCGCGCAGTACTTC,CASSLLGQPVAQYF
TRBV2,NA,TRBJ1-2,NA,TGTGCCAGCAGTGTCGGCAACTGGGGGCTTAACTATGGCTACACCTTC,CASSVGNWGLNYGYTF
TRBV5-1,NA,TRBJ2-7,NA,TGCGCCAGCAGCTTGGCAGACCCCTACGAGCAGTACTTC,CASSLADPYEQYF
TRBV11-2,NA,TRBJ1-5,NA,TGTGCCAGCAGTGGCGACGGAAACCAGCCCCAGCATTTT,CASSGDGNQPQHF
TRBV9,NA,TRBJ2-7,TRBD2,TGTGCCAGCAGCGTAGCTAGCGGCACCTACGAGCAGTACTTC,CASSVASGTYEQYF
TRBV15,once,TRBJ2-1,NA,TGTGCCACCAGCAGAGATCCCCGGAGTAGAAATGAGCAGTTCTTC,CATSRDPRSRNEQFF
TRBV4-1,NA,TRBJ2-2,TRBD2,TGCGCCAGCAGCCAATCGGGACTAGCTTGGGACACCGGGGAGCTGTTTTTT,CASSQSGLAWDTGELFF
TRBV28,NA,TRBJ1-1,TRBD1,TGTGCCAGCAGATTACAGGGGAGCGCTGAAGCTTTCTTT,CASRLQGSAEAFF
TRBV19,NA,TRBJ2-5,NA,TGTGCCAGTAGTAGAGCCCTGAGCGAGACCCAGTACTTC,CASSRALSETQYF
TRBV23-1,NA,TRBJ2-7,TRBD2,TGCGCCAGCAGTCGGGCTAGCGGGAGGGCCTACGAGCAGTACTTC,CASSRASGRAYEQYF
TRBV5-5,NA,TRBJ2-2,NA,TGTGCCAGCAGCTTGGACCCGTTTACCGGGGAGCTGTTTTTT,CASSLDPFTGELFF
TRBV18,NA,TRBJ2-1,TRBD2,TGTGCCAGCTCACCTTACCACGTAGCGGGAGTGGATGAGCAGTTCTTC,CASSPYHVAGVDEQFF
TRBV6-5,NA,TRBJ2-7,NA,TGTGCCAGCAGTCGTTCCCTGAGCTCCTACGAGCAGTACTTC,CASSRSLSSYEQYF
TRBV29-1,NA,TRBJ1-1,NA,TGCAGCGTCCTCCCCGGATCCACTCGTGAAGCTTTCTTT,CSVLPGSTREAFF
TRBV5-1,NA,TRBJ2-7,NA,TGCGCCAGCAGAGCCGGGACTTCTTCCTACGAGCAGTACTTC,CASRAGTSSYEQYF
TRBV5-6,NA,TRBJ2-7,TRBD1,TGTGCCAGCAGCTTAACAGGGGTCGAGCAGTACTTC,CASSLTGVEQYF
TRBV5-8,NA,TRBJ2-6,TRBD1,TGTGCCAGCAGCCGATCAGGGGGACCTGGGGCCAACGTCCTGACTTTC,CASSRSGGPGANVLTF
TRBV5-1,NA,TRBJ2-2,NA,TGCGCCAGCAGCTTGAGAGAGATGGGAGCCACCGGGGAGCTGTTTTTT,CASSLREMGATGELFF
TRBV7-2,NA,TRBJ1-3,NA,TGTGCCAGCAGCTTAGAGGCTCGAAACACCATATATTTT,CASSLEARNTIYF
TRBV6-1,NA,TRBJ2-3,NA,TGTGCCAGCAGCCGGTGGGAGGGCACAGATACGCAGTATTTT,CASSRWEGTDTQYF
TRBV5-1,NA,TRBJ1-4,TRBD1,TGCGCCAGCACCATCGGGACAGGGGGTAATGAAAAACTGTTTTTT,CASTIGTGGNEKLFF
TRBV5-1,NA,TRBJ2-2,TRBD1,TGCGCCAGCAGCTTGTATGGGACAGGTCATAACACCGGGGAGCTGTTTTTT,CASSLYGTGHNTGELFF
TRBV2,NA,TRBJ1-2,TRBD1,TGTGCCAGCCCGACAGGGTTGGGAGATCGCTACACCTTC,CASPTGLGDRYTF
TRBV27,NA,TRBJ2-7,TRBD1,TGTGCCAGCAGCTACGGGACAGGTACTCCCTACGAGCAGTACTTC,CASSYGTGTPYEQYF
TRBV5-1,once,TRBJ2-3,TRBD1,TGCGCCAGCAGCCAGGGACAGTCAGCAGATACGCAGTATTTT,CASSQGQSADTQYF
TRBV5-5,NA,TRBJ2-3,NA,TGTGCCAGCAGGAGTTACGGGACCACAGATACGCAGTATTTT,CASRSYGTTDTQYF
TRBV28,NA,TRBJ1-2,NA,TGTGCCAGCAGTTTTGTCCGTGGCTACACCTTC,CASSFVRGYTF
TRBV2,few,TRBJ2-7,TRBD1,TGTGCCAGCAGTGACCGGGACAGGGGGTACGAGCAGTACTTC,CASSDRDRGYEQYF
TRBV5-6,NA,TRBJ2-1,NA,TGTGCCAGCAGCGGGGCGGACGGAGTCCCCCTCAATGAGCAGTTCTTC,CASSGADGVPLNEQFF
TRBV5-1,NA,TRBJ1-2,NA,TGCGCCAGCAGCTTGACAGGCGACTATGGCTACACCTTC,CASSLTGDYGYTF
TRBV5-1,NA,TRBJ2-7,TRBD2,TGCGCCAGCAGAGAAAGCGGGAGCCTGCTATACGAGCAGTACTTC,CASRESGSLLYEQYF
TRBV28,NA,TRBJ2-7,NA,TGTGCCAGCAGTCCCTCTAAACCAGGGAGTTCAAAGCAGTACTTC,CASSPSKPGSSKQYF
TRBV11-2,NA,TRBJ1-1,NA,TGTGCCAGCAGCGGCAGGGGAAGGGACACTGAAGCTTTCTTT,CASSGRGRDTEAFF
TRBV15,NA,TRBJ2-7,NA,TGTGCCACCAGCCACACGCCGGGCTACGAGCAGTACTTC,CATSHTPGYEQYF
TRBV5-1,NA,TRBJ2-6,NA,TGCGCCAGCAGCTTGGTCGGTTCTGGGGCCAACGTCCTGACTTTC,CASSLVGSGANVLTF
TRBV28,NA,TRBJ2-7,TRBD1,TGTGCCAGCAGTTTAATCGGGACAGTCTACGAGCAGTACTTC,CASSLIGTVYEQYF
TRBV7-9,NA,TRBJ2-1,TRBD1,TGTGCCAGCAGCTTAGTTCTCGGGACAGAAAAGATCTTC,CASSLVLGTEKIF
TRBV6-6,NA,TRBJ1-1,NA,TGTGCCAGCTCCCCAGGCGCTGAAGCTTTCTTT,CASSPGAEAFF
TRBV10-1,NA,TRBJ2-5,TRBD1,TGCGCCAGCAGTGACCCTAAGAAGGGGACAGACCTTATGGAGACCCAGTACTTC,CASSDPKKGTDLMETQYF
TRBV19,once,TRBJ2-1,NA,TGTGCCAGTAGTATAGATCCGGATGAGCAGTTCTTC,CASSIDPDEQFF
TRBV6-5,NA,TRBJ1-5,NA,TGTGCCAGCAGTTCGGGAAGGGCCCAGGGGCCCCAGCATTTT,CASSSGRAQGPQHF
TRBV4-2,NA,TRBJ1-2,NA,TGTGCCAGCAGCCAAGTAGGGTCCAACTATGGCTACACCTTC,CASSQVGSNYGYTF
TRBV19,NA,TRBJ1-1,NA,TGTGCCAGTAGTAGGGGTGGCGTCACTGAAGCTTTCTTT,CASSRGGVTEAFF
TRBV6-5,NA,TRBJ1-4,NA,TGTGCCAGCAGTTACTCGTTGCAGGGTGGTGAAAAACTGTTTTTT,CASSYSLQGGEKLFF
TRBV7-3,NA,TRBJ2-2,TRBD2,TGTGCCAGCCAACCGGGACTAGCGCGCACCGGGGAGCTGTTTTTT,CASQPGLARTGELFF
TRBV11-1,NA,TRBJ2-4,TRBD1,TGTGCCAGCAGCTTAGCCGGACAGGGGGCCAGACTAGCCAAAAACATTCAGTACTTC,CASSLAGQGARLAKNIQYF
TRBV4-2,NA,TRBJ2-1,TRBD2,TGTGCCAGCAGCCAAGTATCTCGCGGGGGCAATGAGCAGTTCTTC,CASSQVSRGGNEQFF
TRBV2,once,TRBJ1-3,NA,TGTGCCAGCAGTCCAAGTGTTACGAACACCATATATTTT,CASSPSVTNTIYF
TRBV27,NA,TRBJ2-3,TRBD1,TGTGCCAGCAGCCAGGGGGACCGCCCCAGCACAGATACGCAGTATTTT,CASSQGDRPSTDTQYF
TRBV5-1,NA,TRBJ2-1,NA,TGCGCCAGCAGCCCTCTAGGAAGCTCCTACAATGAGCAGTTCTTC,CASSPLGSSYNEQFF
TRBV6-5,NA,TRBJ1-2,NA,TGTGCCAGCCGGGAAAACCGACAGGTCGATGGCTACACCTTC,CASRENRQVDGYTF
TRBV30,NA,TRBJ1-1,NA,TGTGCCTGGAGCCCTACACAGGGAACTGAAGCTTTCTTT,CAWSPTQGTEAFF
TRBV5-1,NA,TRBJ2-6,TRBD1,TGCGCCAGCAGCATGACAGGGACAGGGGCCAACGTCCTGACTTTC,CASSMTGTGANVLTF
TRBV5-1,NA,TRBJ2-1,TRBD2,TGCGCCAGCAGCCCCGGGAGGGCCCTCAGTCTTAGCGGGTACTCCTACAATGAGCAGTTCTTC,CASSPGRALSLSGYSYNEQFF